This record covers a single TCR beta chain. Its antigen is still unknown. This record comes from a study of T cells after yellow fever vaccination. Study details: It was SMART-Seq v4 Ultra Low Input that prepared the fractions with low cell numbers. Overall study results and limits: Abundant clonotypes from the bulk population could get into FACS-sorted repertoires as contaminants.

A single record per CDR3 protein comes from TCRdb applying MiXCR to the 5' RACE reads. The data contain 300,000 or so distinct CDR3 sequences, 10% to 15% of them singletons. Germline loops: CDR1 MGHDK, CDR2 SYGVNS. The V and J ends lost 3 bases and 5 bases respectively, with 13 bases between them. This CDR3 region has 14 residues. The sequenced sample was CD4+ T cells sorted from PBMCs, obtained 45 days after the yellow fever booster vaccination. The chain couples TRBV25-1 to TRBJ2-5; D remains ambiguous. This TCR was sampled from a man younger than 45 who received the YFV17D yellow fever vaccine. CDR3 loop: CASSDPRLVETQYF. The CDR3 DNA sequence: TGTGCCAGCAGTGACCCTAGGCTGGTGGAGACCCAGTACTTC.